These T cell receptor beta chains were read from a single sample in a study of STAT5B mutations in CD4+ large granular lymphocyte leukemia. Profiled with immunoSEQ multiplex PCR; TCRdb holds only in-frame clones, not every one. The sample comprises 20,000 to 25,000 clones, approximately 71% of which are singletons, and roughly 4% rests with the top ten. Sequencing was performed on CD4+ T cells from blood buffy coats. The receptors derive from a human donor in good health. CDR3s include the opening cysteine and the closing phenylalanine or tryptophan. D genes are given only for firm matches. Clone size is not always given. Where it is, it says once, few, many or a class for expanded clones.

cdr3_aa | cdr3_nt | j_call | clone_size | v_call | d_call
CASTDENNYGYTF | TGTGCCAGCACCGACGAAAACAACTATGGCTACACCTTC | TRBJ1-2 | NA | TRBV6-5 | NA
CASSSRTSIEETQYF | TGTGCCAGCAGCTCCCGGACTAGCATTGAAGAGACCCAGTACTTC | TRBJ2-5 | few | TRBV11-2 | TRBD2
CASSLARTGSYEQYF | TGTGCCAGCAGCTTGGCAAGGACGGGCTCCTACGAGCAGTACTTC | TRBJ2-7 | NA | TRBV5-8 | NA
CASSTGTGAGELFF | TGTGCCAGCAGTACCGGGACAGGGGCCGGGGAGCTGTTTTTT | TRBJ2-2 | NA | TRBV6-5 | TRBD1
CASSPPLGVWTEAFF | TGTGCCAGCAGCCCTCCTCTCGGGGTTTGGACTGAAGCTTTCTTT | TRBJ1-1 | NA | TRBV7-9 | NA
CASSDGYEQYF | TGTGCCAGCAGTGATGGGTACGAGCAGTACTTC | TRBJ2-7 | once | TRBV6-1 | NA
CASSAGQGRAAYNEQFF | TGTGCCAGCAGCGCCGGACAGGGGAGGGCCGCCTACAATGAGCAGTTCTTC | TRBJ2-1 | NA | TRBV7-2 | TRBD1
CASNLGPGLAGLNSNEQFF | TGTGCCAGTAATCTCGGTCCGGGACTAGCGGGGCTAAATTCCAATGAGCAGTTCTTC | TRBJ2-1 | NA | TRBV19 | TRBD2
CAISESKVINYGYTF | TGTGCCATCAGTGAGTCTAAAGTAATTAACTATGGCTACACCTTC | TRBJ1-2 | NA | TRBV10-3 | NA
CSATAGIGYTF | TGCAGTGCTACCGCTGGGATCGGCTACACCTTC | TRBJ1-2 | few | TRBV20-1 | NA
CTISEDRAGTEAFF | TGTACCATCAGTGAAGACAGGGCGGGTACTGAAGCTTTCTTT | TRBJ1-1 | NA | TRBV10-3 | TRBD1
CASSLGFGTFYEQYF | TGTGCCAGCAGCTTGGGATTCGGGACATTCTACGAGCAGTACTTC | TRBJ2-7 | NA | TRBV7-9 | NA
CASSPDSGNTIYF | TGTGCCAGCAGCCCAGACTCTGGAAACACCATATATTTT | TRBJ1-3 | NA | TRBV7-6 | NA
CASSRTSHQETQYF | TGTGCCAGCAGTCGGACTAGTCACCAAGAGACCCAGTACTTC | TRBJ2-5 | NA | TRBV6-5 | TRBD2
CASSQVRTVGGYTF | TGCGCCAGCAGCCAAGTGAGGACAGTCGGTGGCTACACCTTC | TRBJ1-2 | NA | TRBV4-1 | NA
CASSLGQGPQETQYF | TGTGCCAGCAGCTTGGGACAGGGACCCCAAGAGACCCAGTACTTC | TRBJ2-5 | once | TRBV7-9 | TRBD1
CASSPLPREGLEEQYF | TGTGCCAGCAGCCCCCTCCCGCGGGAGGGCCTTGAAGAGCAGTACTTC | TRBJ2-7 | few | TRBV9 | TRBD2
CASSLVTAGGPGEQYF | TGTGCCAGCAGTTTGGTAACAGCGGGAGGGCCGGGGGAGCAGTACTTC | TRBJ2-7 | NA | TRBV27 | TRBD2
CASRDRVYEQYF | TGTGCCAGCAGGGACAGGGTGTACGAGCAGTACTTC | TRBJ2-7 | NA | TRBV28 | TRBD1
CASSPEGGVGYGYTF | TGTGCCAGCAGCCCCGAGGGGGGGGTCGGCTATGGCTACACCTTC | TRBJ1-2 | NA | TRBV7-8 | NA
CASSQGSNQPQHF | TGTGCCAGCAGTCAGGGTAGCAATCAGCCCCAGCATTTT | TRBJ1-5 | NA | TRBV6-6 | NA
CASSLGQGDSPLHF | TGCGCCAGCAGCCTGGGACAGGGGGATTCACCCCTCCACTTT | TRBJ1-6 | NA | TRBV5-1 | TRBD1
CASSQTAGANVLTF | TGTGCCAGCAGCCAGACAGCTGGGGCCAACGTCCTGACTTTC | TRBJ2-6 | NA | TRBV6-6 | NA
CASSPGGQRGYTF | TGCGCCAGCAGCCCAGGGGGACAGAGAGGCTACACCTTC | TRBJ1-2 | NA | TRBV5-1 | TRBD1
CASSLLGGKETQYF | TGCGCCAGCAGCTTGTTAGGGGGGAAAGAGACCCAGTACTTC | TRBJ2-5 | NA | TRBV5-1 | NA
CASSSPPGTGPTYGYTF | TGTGCCAGCAGTTCCCCACCCGGGACAGGTCCAACGTATGGCTACACCTTC | TRBJ1-2 | NA | TRBV28 | TRBD1
CASTPGNLKPQHF | TGTGCCAGCACCCCAGGGAATTTAAAGCCCCAGCATTTT | TRBJ1-5 | NA | TRBV6-1 | NA
CASSLSSAQYF | TGTGCCAGCAGCCTATCGTCGGCCCAGTACTTC | TRBJ2-5 | NA | TRBV5-4 | NA
CASALGTEQYF | TGCGCCAGCGCCTTAGGGACCGAGCAGTACTTC | TRBJ2-7 | NA | TRBV5-1 | NA
CASSNLALEAFF | TGTGCCAGCAGTAACCTCGCCCTTGAAGCTTTCTTT | TRBJ1-1 | once | TRBV28 | NA
CASSIAATANEQFF | TGTGCCAGTAGTATAGCTGCGACAGCCAATGAGCAGTTCTTC | TRBJ2-1 | NA | TRBV19 | NA
CASSIDLSRDSYGYTF | TGTGCCAGTAGTATAGATCTATCCCGGGACAGCTATGGCTACACCTTC | TRBJ1-2 | few | TRBV19 | TRBD1
CASSPGDRPRAFF | TGTGCCAGCAGCCCCGGGGACAGACCCCGAGCTTTCTTT | TRBJ1-1 | NA | TRBV7-8 | TRBD1
CSASDRNIQYF | TGCAGTGCTAGTGACAGAAACATTCAGTACTTC | TRBJ2-4 | few | TRBV20-1 | NA
CAWSLTRGTNEKLFF | TGTGCCTGGAGCCTTACCAGGGGCACTAATGAAAAACTGTTTTTT | TRBJ1-4 | NA | TRBV30 | NA
CASSPISGRSGDTQYF | TGTGCCAGCAGTCCTATTAGCGGGAGATCGGGAGATACGCAGTATTTT | TRBJ2-3 | NA | TRBV28 | TRBD2
CASSLRAYEQYF | TGTGCCAGCAGTTTAAGGGCCTACGAGCAGTACTTC | TRBJ2-7 | few | TRBV27 | NA
CASSQTPSDTQYF | TGTGCCAGTAGTCAGACTCCTTCGGATACGCAGTATTTT | TRBJ2-3 | NA | TRBV19 | NA
CASSSFLGGQGNQPQHF | TGTGCCAGCAGTTCATTCTTAGGGGGACAGGGGAATCAGCCCCAGCATTTT | TRBJ1-5 | few | TRBV28 | TRBD1
CASSLYGASTTGDEQYF | TGTGCCAGTAGTCTTTATGGGGCTAGTACAACTGGGGACGAGCAGTACTTC | TRBJ2-7 | NA | TRBV19 | NA
CASSEKLAGELFF | TGTGCCAGCAGTGAAAAGCTAGCTGGGGAGCTGTTTTTT | TRBJ2-2 | few | TRBV2 | NA
CASSRPTGELFF | TGTGCCAGCAGCCGACCCACCGGGGAGCTGTTTTTT | TRBJ2-2 | NA | TRBV7-9 | NA
CASGAFNNGHNEQFF | TGTGCCAGTGGAGCTTTTAACAACGGTCACAATGAGCAGTTCTTC | TRBJ2-1 | NA | TRBV19 | NA
CASMHRDVLGPAVNTEAFF | TGCGCCAGCATGCACCGTGATGTGCTCGGGCCCGCAGTGAACACTGAAGCTTTCTTT | TRBJ1-1 | NA | TRBV5-1 | NA
CASRGQGVNQPQHF | TGTGCCAGTAGGGGACAGGGGGTCAATCAGCCCCAGCATTTT | TRBJ1-5 | NA | TRBV19 | TRBD1
CASSPGTTWGDTQYF | TGTGCCAGCAGCCCCGGGACAACTTGGGGAGATACGCAGTATTTT | TRBJ2-3 | NA | TRBV6-1 | NA
CASSWGQQNTEAFF | TGTGCCAGCAGCTGGGGGCAGCAGAACACTGAAGCTTTCTTT | TRBJ1-1 | few | TRBV6-5 | NA
CAWNAGPSTDTQYF | TGTGCCTGGAACGCAGGTCCTAGCACAGATACGCAGTATTTT | TRBJ2-3 | once | TRBV30 | NA
CASSLRTGDTGELFF | TGTGCCAGCAGCTTACGTACGGGGGACACCGGGGAGCTGTTTTTT | TRBJ2-2 | NA | TRBV7-7 | NA
CATSRELALYYEQYF | TGTGCCACCAGCAGAGAACTAGCGCTCTACTACGAGCAGTACTTC | TRBJ2-7 | NA | TRBV15 | TRBD2
CASSPPGGSSYEQYF | TGTGCCAGCTCACCACCGGGCGGGAGCTCCTACGAGCAGTACTTC | TRBJ2-7 | NA | TRBV18 | TRBD2
CARSYPTFIAGGRGGELFF | TGTGCCAGAAGCTATCCAACCTTCATAGCGGGAGGGCGTGGGGGGGAGCTGTTTTTT | TRBJ2-2 | NA | TRBV5-3 | TRBD2
CASSEAWAPINPLHF | TGTGCCAGCAGTGAAGCCTGGGCTCCAATCAACCCCCTCCACTTT | TRBJ1-6 | NA | TRBV6-1 | NA